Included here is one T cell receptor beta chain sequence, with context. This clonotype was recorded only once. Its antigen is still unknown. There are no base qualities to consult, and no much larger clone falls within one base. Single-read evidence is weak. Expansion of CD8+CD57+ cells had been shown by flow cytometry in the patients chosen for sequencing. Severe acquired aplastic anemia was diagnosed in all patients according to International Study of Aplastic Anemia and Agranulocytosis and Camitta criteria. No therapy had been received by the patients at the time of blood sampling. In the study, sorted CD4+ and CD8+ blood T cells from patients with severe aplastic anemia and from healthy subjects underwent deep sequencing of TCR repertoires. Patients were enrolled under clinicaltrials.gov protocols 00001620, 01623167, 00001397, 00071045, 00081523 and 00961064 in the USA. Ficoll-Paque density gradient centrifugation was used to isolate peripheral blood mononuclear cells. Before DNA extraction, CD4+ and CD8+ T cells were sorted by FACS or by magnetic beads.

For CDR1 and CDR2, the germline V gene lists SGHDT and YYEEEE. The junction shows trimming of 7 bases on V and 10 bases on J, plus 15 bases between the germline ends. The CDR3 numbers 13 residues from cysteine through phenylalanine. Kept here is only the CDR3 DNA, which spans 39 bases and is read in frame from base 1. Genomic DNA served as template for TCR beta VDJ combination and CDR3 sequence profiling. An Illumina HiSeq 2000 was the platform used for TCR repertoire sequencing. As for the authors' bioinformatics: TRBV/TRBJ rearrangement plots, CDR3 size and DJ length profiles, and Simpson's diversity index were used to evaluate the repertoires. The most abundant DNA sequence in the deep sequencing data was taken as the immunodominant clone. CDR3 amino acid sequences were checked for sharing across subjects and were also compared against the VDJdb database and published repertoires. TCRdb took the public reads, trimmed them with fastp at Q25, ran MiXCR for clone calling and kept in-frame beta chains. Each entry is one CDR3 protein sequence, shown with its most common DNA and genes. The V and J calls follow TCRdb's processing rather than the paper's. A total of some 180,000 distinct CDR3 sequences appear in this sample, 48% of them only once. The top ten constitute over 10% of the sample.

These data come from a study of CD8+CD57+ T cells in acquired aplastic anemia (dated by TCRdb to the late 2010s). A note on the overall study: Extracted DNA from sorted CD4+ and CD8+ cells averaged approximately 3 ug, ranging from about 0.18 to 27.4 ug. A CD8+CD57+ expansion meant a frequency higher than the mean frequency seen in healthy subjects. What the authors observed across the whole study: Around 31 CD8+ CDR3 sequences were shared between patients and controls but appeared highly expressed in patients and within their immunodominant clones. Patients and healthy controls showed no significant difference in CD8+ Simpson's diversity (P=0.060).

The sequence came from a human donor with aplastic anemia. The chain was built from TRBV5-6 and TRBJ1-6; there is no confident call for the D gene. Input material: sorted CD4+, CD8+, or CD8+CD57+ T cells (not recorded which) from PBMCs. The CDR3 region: CASLGKGRSPLHF. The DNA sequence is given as TGTGCCAGCTTGGGGAAGGGTCGCTCACCCCTCCACTTT.